The entry that follows covers one TCR beta chain sequence. Its antigen is as yet unknown. With V trimmed by 6 bases and J by 3 bases, 11 bases remained unmatched. The V gene's germline CDR1 is MGHRA and CDR2 YSYEKL. This CDR3 region has 16 residues. The data were obtained in a study of blood T cells in healthy people across ages. Study-wide findings and caveats: Long-lived donors exceeded aged donors in naive CD4+ cells and diversity. Naive T cell percentage by flow cytometry tracked strongly with beta diversity.

At least 6 micrograms of total RNA were extracted per sample. It was with a sample-barcoded 5' primer and a J-beta primer mix that a second PCR of roughly 6 to 12 cycles was run. TCRdb reanalysed the 5' RACE reads using MiXCR and keeps one entry per CDR3 protein. The sample contains approximately 850,000 distinct CDR3 sequences, 55% to 70% of which appear only once. The chain is built from TRBV4-1 and TRBJ1-2, with 9 positions matching TRBD1. This clonotype originated in a man aged 25-45 years in good health. The sequenced sample was blood. The CDR3 DNA follows: TGCGCCAGCAGTCTAACGTTGAGACAGGGGGACTATGGCTACACCTTC. Protein sequence: CASSLTLRQGDYGYTF.